Sequencing of this T cell receptor beta chain was carried out in a study of beta chain features in type 1 diabetes. Study-level information: The patient and healthy donor groups were comparable for age, gender and cell yields. Overall study findings and caveats: Among type 1 diabetes patients, VDJ junctions had fewer insertions and more deletions. Among all four CD4+ subsets, Type 1 diabetes patients had TCRB CDR3s that were moderately but significantly shorter.

With V trimmed by 4 bases and J by 0 bases, 7 bases remained unmatched. Per germline, CDR1 SGHRS and CDR2 YFSETQ. The CDR3 is 16 amino acids. This clone occurred a few times. Antigen: not known. cDNA synthesis used the whole RNA isolate, giving expressed TCRB sequences. Repertoires were generated with immunoSEQ multiplex PCR, while TCRdb's copy carries only in-frame clones and drops some. The sample records about 270,000 clones, roughly an eighth being singletons. The chain carries TRBV5-1 and TRBJ1-1; 9 bases line up with TRBD1. Sequenced: naive CD4+ T cells from blood. The TCR was taken from a man aged 25-45 years with type 1 diabetes. CDR3 in amino acids: CASSTGQGYMNTEAFF. The DNA for the CDR3 is TGCGCCAGCAGCACGGGACAGGGATATATGAACACTGAAGCTTTCTTT.